This entry lists 5 T cell receptor beta chains sequenced from one sample in a study of blood T cell repertoires in COVID-19. Sequencing was performed with immunoSEQ multiplex PCR; in TCRdb, only in-frame clones are kept and a portion is missing. The sample includes about 250,000 clones, roughly 80% seen only once; the top ten take more than 7%. Sequenced: peripheral blood. The receptors were gathered from a man older than 75 with acute or convalescent COVID-19.

This clone appeared once. This chain joins TRBV3-1 (or the pseudogene TRBV3-2) and TRBJ1-2; 12 nucleotides agree with TRBD1. With 6 bases clipped from V and 4 bases from J, the junction kept 3 bases outside the gene matches. This CDR3 comprises 14 residues. The germline CDR1 and CDR2 sequences are LGHDT and YNNKEL (reference sequence). The CDR3 sequence is CASRGQGASYGYTF. CDR3 sequence (DNA): TGTGCCAGCAGGGGACAGGGGGCCAGCTATGGCTACACCTTC.

This sequence joins TRBV7-9 and TRBJ1-4; 7 bases map to TRBD1. Germline V gene data show CDR1 as SEHNR and CDR2 as FQNEAQ (reference sequence). The CDR3 consists of 14 residues. V dropped 4 bases and J dropped 4; count of bases not matched to a gene: 3. The CDR3, as DNA: TGTGCCAGCAGCTCCCGGGACAGTAATGAAAAACTGTTTTTT. Protein: CASSSRDSNEKLFF.

The V and J genes are TRBV3-1 (or the pseudogene TRBV3-2) and TRBJ1-6, with a tentative D call TRBD1 (5 bases). V lost 5 bases and J 6 bases, leaving 14 bases between the germline ends. This CDR3 is built from 15 residues. CDR1 and CDR2 (germline): LGHDT, YNNKEL (reference sequence). The chain's CDR3 is CASSTAGGVNSPLHF. In nucleotides, the CDR3 is TGTGCCAGCAGCACCGCGGGGGGGGTTAATTCACCCCTCCACTTT.

V usage is TRBV5-1 and J usage is TRBJ1-5; D remains unclear. This CDR3 has 16 amino acids. Germline-derived CDR1 and CDR2 are SGHRS and YFSETQ. Trimming pared 0 bases from V and 3 bases from J, leaving 13 bases between. The CDR3 region has the DNA TGCGCCAGCAGCTTGGCCGGGAACGGAGACAATCAGCCCCAGCATTTT. Its protein product is CASSLAGNGDNQPQHF.

The rearrangement joins TRBV27 to TRBJ2-7, with 7 bases fitting TRBD1. CDR1 and CDR2 (germline): MNHEY, SMNVEV (reference sequence). The CDR3 has 13 residues. The V gene end was trimmed by 6 bases and the J gene end by 5 bases; junction bases not matched to a gene: 7. The CDR3 nucleotides read TGTGCCAGCAGCCTGACAGGGATGGACGAGCAGTACTTC. This sequence encodes CASSLTGMDEQYF.